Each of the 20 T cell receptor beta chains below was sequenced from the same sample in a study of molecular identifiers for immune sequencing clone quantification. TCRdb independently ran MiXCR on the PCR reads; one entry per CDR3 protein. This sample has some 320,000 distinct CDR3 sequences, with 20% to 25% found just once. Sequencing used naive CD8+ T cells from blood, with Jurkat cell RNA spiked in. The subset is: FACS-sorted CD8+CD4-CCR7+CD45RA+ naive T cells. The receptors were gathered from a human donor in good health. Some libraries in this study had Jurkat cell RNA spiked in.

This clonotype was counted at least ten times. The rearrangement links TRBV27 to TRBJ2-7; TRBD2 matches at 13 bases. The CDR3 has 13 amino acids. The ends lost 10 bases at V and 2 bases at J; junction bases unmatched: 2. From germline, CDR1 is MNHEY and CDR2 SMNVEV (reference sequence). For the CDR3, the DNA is TGTGCCACCGGGACTAGCGGGGCCTACGAGCAGTACTTC. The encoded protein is CATGTSGAYEQYF.

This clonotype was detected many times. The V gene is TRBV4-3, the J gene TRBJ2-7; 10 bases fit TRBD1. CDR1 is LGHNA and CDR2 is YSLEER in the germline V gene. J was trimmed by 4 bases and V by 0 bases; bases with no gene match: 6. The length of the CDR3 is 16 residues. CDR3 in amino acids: CASSQDRQGAAYEQYF. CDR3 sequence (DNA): TGCGCCAGCAGCCAAGATAGACAGGGGGCGGCGTACGAGCAGTACTTC.

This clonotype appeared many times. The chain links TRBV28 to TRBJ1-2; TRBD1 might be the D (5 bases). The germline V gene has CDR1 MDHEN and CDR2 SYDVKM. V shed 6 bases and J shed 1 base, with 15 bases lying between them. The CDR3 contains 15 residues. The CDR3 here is CASSQQEMLNYGYTF. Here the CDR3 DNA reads TGTGCCAGCAGCCAACAGGAGATGCTTAACTATGGCTACACCTTC.

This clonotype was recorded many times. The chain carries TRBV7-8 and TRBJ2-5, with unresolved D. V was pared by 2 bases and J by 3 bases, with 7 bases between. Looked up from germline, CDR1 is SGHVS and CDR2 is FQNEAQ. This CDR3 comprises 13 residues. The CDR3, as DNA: TGTGCCAGCAGCTTATGGCCAGAAGAGACCCAGTACTTC. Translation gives CASSLWPEETQYF.

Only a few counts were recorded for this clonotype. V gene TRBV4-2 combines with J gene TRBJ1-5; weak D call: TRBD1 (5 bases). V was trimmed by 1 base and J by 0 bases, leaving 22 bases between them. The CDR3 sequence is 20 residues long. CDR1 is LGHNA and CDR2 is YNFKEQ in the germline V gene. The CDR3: CASSQGVIGTLVNSNQPQHF. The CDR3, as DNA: TGTGCCAGCAGCCAAGGGGTCATCGGGACTCTCGTCAATAGCAATCAGCCCCAGCATTTT.

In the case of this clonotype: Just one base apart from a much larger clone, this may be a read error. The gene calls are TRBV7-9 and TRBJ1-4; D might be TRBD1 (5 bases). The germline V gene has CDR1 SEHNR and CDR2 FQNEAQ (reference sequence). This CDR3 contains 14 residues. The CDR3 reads CASSPPGVGEKLSF. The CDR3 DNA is TGTGCCAGCAGCCCACCGGGGGTTGGTGAAAAACTGTCTTTT.

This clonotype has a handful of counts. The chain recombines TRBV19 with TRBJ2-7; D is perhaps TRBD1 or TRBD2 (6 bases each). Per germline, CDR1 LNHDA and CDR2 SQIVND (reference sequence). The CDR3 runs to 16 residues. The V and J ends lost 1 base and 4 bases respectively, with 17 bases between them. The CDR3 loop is CASSIAGGRGTYEQYF. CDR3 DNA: TGTGCCAGTAGTATAGCTGGGGGCCGAGGGACTTACGAGCAGTACTTC. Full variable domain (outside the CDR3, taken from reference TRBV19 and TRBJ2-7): DGGITQSPKYLFRKEGQNVTLSCEQNLNHDAMYWYRQDPGQGLRLIYYSQIVNDFQKGDIAEGYSVSREKKESFPLTVTSAQKNPTAFYLCASSIAGGRGTYEQYFGPGTRLTVT.

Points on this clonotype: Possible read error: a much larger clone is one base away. CDR3 sequence: CAGSLALGSVTEAFF. In DNA, the CDR3 is TGTGCCGGCAGCTTAGCGTTGGGTTCCGTCACTGAAGCTTTCTTT. J is TRBJ1-1 and V is TRBV7-9; D is undetermined. The V gene's germline CDR1 is SEHNR and CDR2 FQNEAQ (reference sequence). The CDR3 runs 15 residues.

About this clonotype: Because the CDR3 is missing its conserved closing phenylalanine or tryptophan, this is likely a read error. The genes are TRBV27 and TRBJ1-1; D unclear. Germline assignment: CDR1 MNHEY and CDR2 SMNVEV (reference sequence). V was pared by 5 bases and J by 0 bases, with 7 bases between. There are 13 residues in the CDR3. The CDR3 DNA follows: TGTGCCAGCAGTCCCGCATTGAACACTGAAGCTTTCCTT. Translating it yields CASSPALNTEAFL.

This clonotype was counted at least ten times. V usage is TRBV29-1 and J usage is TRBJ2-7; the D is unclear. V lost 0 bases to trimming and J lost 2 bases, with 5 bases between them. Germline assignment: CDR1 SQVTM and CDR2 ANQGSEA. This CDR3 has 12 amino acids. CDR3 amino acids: CSVEDSAYEQYF. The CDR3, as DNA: TGCAGCGTTGAAGACAGTGCCTACGAGCAGTACTTC.

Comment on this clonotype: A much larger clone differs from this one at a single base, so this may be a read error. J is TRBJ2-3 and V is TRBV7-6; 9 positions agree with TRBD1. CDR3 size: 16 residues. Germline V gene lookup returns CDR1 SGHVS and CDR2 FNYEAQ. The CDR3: CASSLFPGQGTDTRYF. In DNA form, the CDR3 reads TGTGCCAGCAGCTTATTCCCGGGACAGGGTACAGATACGCGGTATTTT.

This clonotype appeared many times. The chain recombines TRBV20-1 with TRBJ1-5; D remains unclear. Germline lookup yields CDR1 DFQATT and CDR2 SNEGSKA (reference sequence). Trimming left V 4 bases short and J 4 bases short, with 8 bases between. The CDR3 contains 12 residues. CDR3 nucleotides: TGCAGTGCTATTATTGAGAATCAGCCCCAGCATTTT. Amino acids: CSAIIENQPQHF.

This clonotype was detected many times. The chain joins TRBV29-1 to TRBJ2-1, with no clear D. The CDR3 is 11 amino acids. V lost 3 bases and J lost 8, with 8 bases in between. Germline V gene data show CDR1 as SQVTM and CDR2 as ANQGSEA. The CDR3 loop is CSVDSAYEQFF. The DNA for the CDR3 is TGCAGCGTTGATTCCGCTTATGAGCAGTTCTTC.

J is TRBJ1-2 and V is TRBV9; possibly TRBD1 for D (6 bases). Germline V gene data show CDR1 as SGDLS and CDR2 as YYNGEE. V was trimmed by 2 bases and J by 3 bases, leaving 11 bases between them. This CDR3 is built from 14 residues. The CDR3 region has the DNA TGTGCCAGCAGCGTTGGGGGGCTGGACTATGGCTACACCTTC. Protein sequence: CASSVGGLDYGYTF.

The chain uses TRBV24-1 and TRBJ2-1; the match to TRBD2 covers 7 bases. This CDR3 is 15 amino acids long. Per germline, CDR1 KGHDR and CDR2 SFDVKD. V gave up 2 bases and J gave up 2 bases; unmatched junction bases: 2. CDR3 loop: CATSDSAGPYNEQFF. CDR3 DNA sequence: TGTGCCACCAGTGATTCAGCGGGACCCTACAATGAGCAGTTCTTC.

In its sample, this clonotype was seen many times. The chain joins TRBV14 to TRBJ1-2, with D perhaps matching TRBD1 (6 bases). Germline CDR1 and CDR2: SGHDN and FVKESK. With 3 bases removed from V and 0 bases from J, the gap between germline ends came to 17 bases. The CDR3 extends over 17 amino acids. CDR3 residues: CASSHVTRTEANYGYTF. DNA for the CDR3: TGTGCCAGCAGCCATGTCACGAGGACAGAAGCTAACTATGGCTACACCTTC.

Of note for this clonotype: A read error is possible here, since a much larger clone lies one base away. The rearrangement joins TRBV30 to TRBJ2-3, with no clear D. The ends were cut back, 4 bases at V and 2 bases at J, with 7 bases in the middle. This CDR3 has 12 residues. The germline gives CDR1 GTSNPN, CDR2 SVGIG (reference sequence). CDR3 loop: CAWNDYTDTQYF. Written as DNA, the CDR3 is TGTGCCTGGAATGATTACACAGATACGCAGTATTTT.

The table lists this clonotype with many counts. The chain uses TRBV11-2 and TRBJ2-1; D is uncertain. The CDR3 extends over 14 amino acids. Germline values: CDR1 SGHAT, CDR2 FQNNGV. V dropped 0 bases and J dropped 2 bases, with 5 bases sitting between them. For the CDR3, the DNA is TGTGCCAGCAGCTTAGATGGGACCTACAATGAGCAGTTCTTC. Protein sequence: CASSLDGTYNEQFF.

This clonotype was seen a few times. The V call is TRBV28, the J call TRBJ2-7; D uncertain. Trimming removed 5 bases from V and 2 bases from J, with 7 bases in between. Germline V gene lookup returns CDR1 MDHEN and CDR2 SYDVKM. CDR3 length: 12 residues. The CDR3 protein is CASSLDTYEQYF. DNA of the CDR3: TGTGCCAGCAGTCTCGACACCTACGAGCAGTACTTC.

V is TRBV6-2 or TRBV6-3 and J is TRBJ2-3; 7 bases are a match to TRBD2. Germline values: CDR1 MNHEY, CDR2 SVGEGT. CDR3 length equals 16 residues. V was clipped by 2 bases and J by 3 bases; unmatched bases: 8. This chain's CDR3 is CASSYSSAGSTDTQYF. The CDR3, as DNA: TGTGCCAGCAGTTACAGTTCAGCGGGATCGACAGATACGCAGTATTTT.